The source of this T cell receptor (beta chain) is a study of blood T cell repertoires in COVID-19. Study at large: Whether acute or convalescent, the COVID-19 samples came from the United States, Italy and Spain. Sources were T cells, B-cell-depleted T cells, or PBMCs; the material itself was cDNA or gDNA.

Germline V CDR1 and CDR2: MNHEY, SVGAGI. V gave up 0 bases and J gave up 3 bases, with 8 bases separating them. The CDR3 is 14 amino acids. In the study's own analysis: Counts of nucleated cells, estimated from reference gene primer amplification, were obtained. Data came from immunoSEQ multiplex PCR; TCRdb stores just in-frame clones and leaves some out. From that table come the V and J calls and clone size; the DNA was used to work out D and trimming. The sample gives some 150,000 clones, approximately 80% of which show up once; roughly 9.1% is in the top ten. The J gene is TRBJ1-1, the V gene TRBV6-5, with unresolved D. Sequenced sample: peripheral blood. This clonotype originated in an older woman with active or convalescent COVID-19. CDR3: CASSYSRAYTEAFF. Here the CDR3 DNA reads TGTGCCAGCAGTTACTCGAGGGCCTACACTGAAGCTTTCTTT.